The sequence of this T cell receptor beta chain was determined in a study of T cells in Graves' hyperthyroidism and ophthalmopathy. This clonotype showed up many times. Regions amplified from RNA transcripts were the TCR beta CDR3 regions. During a first-round RT-PCR of the TCR CDR3, the HTBI primer set was used. TCRdb redid the calling of the multiplex PCR reads with MiXCR, one entry per CDR3 protein. The data hold 400,000 to 500,000 distinct CDR3 sequences, with approximately 14% observed a single time. Trimming took off 2 bases at V and 6 bases at J, with 20 bases between the two ends. The CDR3 has 17 residues. CDR1 SGHNT and CDR2 YENEEA come from the germline V gene.

The origin of this receptor is a man aged 18 to 29 with Graves' ophthalmopathy. Specimen: blood. The chain is built from TRBV11-3 and TRBJ2-1; possibly TRBD1 or TRBD2 for D (6 bases each). CDR3 nucleotide sequence: TGTGCCAGCAGCTTAAGTGGCCGAGGGGGGCGCGTCAATGAGCAGTTCTTC. Its translation is CASSLSGRGGRVNEQFF.